These 30 T cell receptor beta chains came from one sample sequenced in a study of T-cell reconstitution after alpha-beta-depleted transplantation in children. The study's findings and limits: Newly produced T cells mostly provided counts and TCRbeta diversity after one year, as hyperexpanded clones declined.

For these TCRs, the target antigens are not known. Preparation of the TCRbeta library used unique molecular identifiers. From the PCR reads, TCRdb called clonotypes with MiXCR, one entry per CDR3 protein. The table has fewer than 350,000 distinct CDR3 sequences, about 7.3% seen once; the top ten hold approximately 9.6%. Here the sequenced sample was peripheral blood, taken 360 days after TCRalphabeta/CD19-depleted stem cell transplant. Receptors originate from a female patient aged 2-9 years who had a stem cell transplant for Fanconi anemia, so the T cells may come from the graft donor.

Ten or more counts support this clonotype. The gene calls are TRBV27 and TRBJ2-3, with D perhaps TRBD1 (6 bases). The CDR3 covers 15 residues. V lost 2 bases and J 4 bases, leaving 13 bases between the germline ends. CDR1 and CDR2 from the germline V gene are MNHEY and SMNVEV (reference sequence). CDR3 bases: TGTGCCAGCAGTTTACTGGGGGCTGGAGCAGATACGCAGTATTTT. Encoded protein: CASSLLGAGADTQYF.

This clonotype was recorded many times. The rearrangement joins TRBV5-1 to TRBJ2-3; a possible D gene is TRBD2 (5 bases). The CDR3 has 14 amino acids. The ends were cut back, 0 bases at V and 8 bases at J, with 13 bases in the middle. Germline V lookup: CDR1 SGHRS, CDR2 YFSETQ. CDR3 DNA sequence: TGCGCCAGCAGCTTGGCCGTTGAGGGCAGTACGCAGTATTTT. Amino acids: CASSLAVEGSTQYF.

Sample share makes this clonotype medium-sized (0.01 to 0.1%). The chain links TRBV5-1 to TRBJ1-4, with D possibly TRBD1 on 5 matching bases. V shed 5 bases and J shed 2 bases, with 13 bases lying between them. CDR3 length: 15 residues. Per germline, CDR1 SGHRS and CDR2 YFSETQ. CDR3 in DNA: TGCGCCAGCAGAGGTTCGGGACTGACTAATGAAAAACTGTTTTTT. It codes for CASRGSGLTNEKLFF.

The sample holds many counts of this clonotype. The chain combines TRBV5-1 with TRBJ2-3; the match to TRBD2 covers 7 bases. The CDR3 length is 15 residues. Per the germline V gene, CDR1 is SGHRS and CDR2 is YFSETQ. V was clipped by 3 bases and J by 5 bases; unmatched bases: 9. In DNA form, the CDR3 reads TGCGCCAGCAGCTCCCCGGGGCTAGCGGAAGATACGCAGTATTTT. This translates into CASSSPGLAEDTQYF. Filled out from reference TRBV5-1 and TRBJ2-3, the complete variable domain reads KAGVTQTPRYLIKTRGQQVTLSCSPISGHRSVSWYQQTPGQGLQFLFEYFSETQRNKGNFPGRFSGRQFSNSRSEMNVSTLELGDSALYLCASSSPGLAEDTQYFGPGTRLTVL.

This clonotype has at least ten counts. The rearrangement links TRBV12-3 or TRBV12-4 to TRBJ1-2; weak D call: TRBD1 (6 bases). V lost 6 bases, J lost 4 bases, and 18 bases lay in between. The CDR3 consists of 15 residues. The CDR3 nucleotides read TGTGCCAGCAGCCCCACTGGGGGCGCTTTCTATGGCTACACCTTC. It yields the protein CASSPTGGAFYGYTF.

This clonotype was recorded at least ten times. This rearrangement joins TRBV11-2 to TRBJ2-3, with D perhaps assigned TRBD1 or TRBD2 (5 bases each). The germline V and J ends were trimmed by 5 bases and 3 bases, with 9 bases remaining between them. Germline V gene data show CDR1 as SGHAT and CDR2 as FQNNGV. The CDR3 covers 13 residues. The CDR3 DNA sequence: TGTGCCAGCAGCGGCTGGGGGACAGATACGCAGTATTTT. Translating gives CASSGWGTDTQYF.

This clonotype was counted ten times or more. The chain links TRBV12-3 or TRBV12-4 to TRBJ2-3; the D is unclear. This CDR3 comprises 14 residues. V was clipped by 7 bases and J by 3 bases, with 14 bases between them. DNA of the CDR3: TGTGCCAGCATCCGTTCGGCCCGAACAGATACGCAGTATTTT. This codes for CASIRSARTDTQYF.

Details on this clonotype: This may be a read error, as it is one base from a much larger clone. The chain recombines TRBV5-8 with TRBJ2-5, with D tentatively TRBD2 (5 bases). The CDR3 has 13 residues. V gave up 8 bases and J gave up 1 base, with 12 bases separating them. CDR1 and CDR2 from the germline V gene are SGHTS and YDEGEE. This CDR3 reads CARRTGSQETQYF. CDR3 DNA sequence: TGTGCCAGACGGACTGGCTCCCAAGAGACCCAGTACTTC.

This clonotype appeared a few times. The J gene is TRBJ1-2, the V gene TRBV12-3 or TRBV12-4; D gene ambiguous. The CDR3 has 16 residues. V was clipped by 2 bases and J by 1 base, with 14 bases between them. As DNA, the CDR3 is TGTGCCAGCAGTTTAAATAGCGGTCTACGTAACTATGGCTACACCTTC. Encoded protein: CASSLNSGLRNYGYTF.

This clonotype came up many times. V gene TRBV2 combines with J gene TRBJ2-1; either TRBD1 or TRBD2 may fit D (6 bases each). CDR1 and CDR2 (germline): SNHLY, FYNNEI. V shed 5 bases and J shed 0 bases, with 14 bases lying between them. The CDR3 extends over 16 amino acids. This chain's CDR3 is CASSQRGRSSYNEQFF. The DNA of the CDR3 is TGTGCCAGCAGTCAGAGGGGGAGGAGCTCCTACAATGAGCAGTTCTTC.

This clonotype turned up a few times. The chain uses TRBV7-2 and TRBJ2-3; TRBD2 matches 7 bases. Germline values: CDR1 SGHTA, CDR2 FQGNSA. The V segment lost 5 bases and the J segment 4 bases; nucleotides outside the gene matches: 15. The CDR3 runs to 17 residues. The CDR3 spells CASSPRGSPPWADTQYF. CDR3 sequence (DNA): TGTGCCAGCAGCCCGCGCGGGAGTCCGCCGTGGGCAGATACGCAGTATTTT.

The chain couples TRBV20-1 to TRBJ2-5; perhaps D is TRBD1 or TRBD2 (5 bases each). Trimming cost V 6 bases and J 2 bases, with 10 bases left between them. Germline assignment: CDR1 DFQATT and CDR2 SNEGSKA (reference sequence). The CDR3 sequence is 12 residues long. The CDR3 here is CSAGTVQETQYF. The CDR3 coding sequence is TGCAGTGCCGGGACGGTTCAAGAGACCCAGTACTTC.

This clonotype was seen at least ten times. The CDR3 spells CASRQGGEGTYEQYF. The CDR3 DNA is TGTGCCAGCAGACAAGGGGGGGAGGGTACCTACGAGCAGTACTTC. The J gene is TRBJ2-7, the V gene TRBV28; D possibly corresponds to TRBD2 (7 bases). Trimming pared 6 bases from V and 2 bases from J, leaving 17 bases between. In germline, CDR1 is MDHEN, CDR2 SYDVKM. The CDR3 runs to 15 residues.

The chain combines TRBV20-1 with TRBJ2-3, with 9 bases matching TRBD2. V was clipped by 4 bases and J by 9 bases; unmatched bases: 14. The CDR3 is made up of 15 amino acids. Germline CDR1 DFQATT, CDR2 SNEGSKA (reference sequence). The CDR3 DNA sequence: TGCAGTGCTACTCCCTTAGCGGGGGCGCGCTGGACGCAGTATTTT. Translated: CSATPLAGARWTQYF.

At least ten counts were recorded for this clonotype. The V and J genes are TRBV20-1 and TRBJ2-6; no firm D call. The CDR3 has 15 amino acids. V was shortened by 6 bases and J by 4 bases, with 16 bases between the two germline ends. From germline, CDR1 is DFQATT and CDR2 SNEGSKA (reference sequence). The CDR3 protein is CSAWSDLLGANVLTF. The CDR3 nucleotides are TGCAGTGCGTGGAGTGACCTCCTCGGGGCCAACGTCCTGACTTTC.

This clonotype showed up just a few times. This chain connects TRBV20-1 to TRBJ1-2; D gene ambiguous. The CDR3 covers 12 residues. The germline V and J ends were trimmed by 2 bases and 8 bases, with 12 bases remaining between them. Germline V gives CDR1 DFQATT, CDR2 SNEGSKA (reference sequence). The CDR3 bases are TGCAGTGCTAGAAAGGCTCTGAGCGGCTACACCTTC. As protein: CSARKALSGYTF.

In its sample, this clonotype was seen many times. V gene TRBV12-3 or TRBV12-4 combines with J gene TRBJ2-2, with D perhaps matching TRBD1 (6 bases). The CDR3 is 13 amino acids. V was trimmed by 5 bases and J by 7 bases, leaving 11 bases between them. CDR3 nucleotide sequence: TGTGCCAGCAGTCTCTTACAGGGCGGGGAGCTGTTTTTT. Protein sequence: CASSLLQGGELFF.

This clonotype was seen repeatedly, ten times or more. The rearrangement uses TRBV4-2 and TRBJ2-5; 8 positions agree with TRBD1. CDR1 and CDR2 from the germline V gene are LGHNA and YNFKEQ. This CDR3 spans 18 amino acids. Trimming removed 0 bases from V and 5 bases from J; junction bases left unmatched: 14. The chain's CDR3 is CASSQDLGQGPFGETQYF. Written as DNA, the CDR3 is TGTGCCAGCAGCCAAGATTTAGGACAGGGCCCTTTTGGGGAGACCCAGTACTTC.

This clonotype has only a few counts. V gene TRBV6-5 combines with J gene TRBJ1-5; D remains ambiguous. This CDR3 contains 13 residues. The germline V gene encodes CDR1 MNHEY and CDR2 SVGAGI. V gave up 0 bases and J gave up 5 bases, with 5 bases separating them. CDR3 in amino acids: CASSYSTDQPQHF. CDR3 sequence (DNA): TGTGCCAGCAGTTACTCGACGGATCAGCCCCAGCATTTT.

This sequence joins TRBV7-1 and TRBJ2-6; the D gene is possibly TRBD2 (6 bases). TRBV7-1 is noted as an ORF with a role that remains uncertain. The length of the CDR3 is 23 residues. V was clipped by 3 bases and J by 0 bases, with 30 bases between them. This CDR3 is CASSSPSFGSHIGTFSGANVLTF. The CDR3 region has the DNA TGTGCCAGCAGCTCCCCCTCGTTCGGGAGCCACATCGGGACCTTCTCTGGGGCCAACGTCCTGACTTTC.

The gene calls are TRBV27 and TRBJ2-5, with 7 bases fitting TRBD2. Germline V gene lookup returns CDR1 MNHEY and CDR2 SMNVEV (reference sequence). The CDR3 covers 14 residues. V dropped 1 base and J dropped 4; count of bases not matched to a gene: 3. CDR3 DNA: TGTGCCAGCAGTTTATGGGCTAGCGGAGAGACCCAGTACTTC. Protein product: CASSLWASGETQYF.

This clonotype was counted many times. This rearrangement joins TRBV6-5 to TRBJ1-1; possible D gene TRBD1, 5 bases. V was shortened by 6 bases and J by 4 bases, with 21 bases between the two germline ends. CDR3 size: 16 residues. CDR1 is MNHEY, CDR2 SVGAGI, per germline. The CDR3 DNA is TGTGCCAGCAGATACCTTGCCGGGACGGAATTCACTGAAGCTTTCTTT. Protein product: CASRYLAGTEFTEAFF.

This clonotype has a count of ten or more. CDR3 sequence (DNA): TGTGCCAGCAGCCACTCCATCGGGCTATCTCCAAGTGAGCAGTTCTTC. The encoded protein is CASSHSIGLSPSEQFF. The chain has TRBV6-2 or TRBV6-3 and TRBJ2-1; D remains unclear. CDR1 MNHEY and CDR2 SVGEGT come from the germline V gene. This CDR3 is built from 16 residues. Trimming took 6 bases from V and 9 from J, leaving 24 bases between them.

In its sample, this clonotype was seen many times. V and J are TRBV11-2 and TRBJ2-7; TRBD1 or TRBD2 may be the D gene (6 bases each). This CDR3 is 15 amino acids long. Germline V gene data show CDR1 as SGHAT and CDR2 as FQNNGV. The V end lost 0 bases, the J end lost 5 bases, and 14 bases lay between the germline ends. CDR3 in amino acids: CASSLDFTGTDEQYF. As DNA, the CDR3 is TGTGCCAGCAGCTTAGACTTCACAGGGACTGACGAGCAGTACTTC. The full variable domain, its missing parts supplied by reference TRBV11-2 and TRBJ2-7, is EAGVAQSPRYKIIEKRQSVAFWCNPISGHATLYWYQQILGQGPKLLIQFQNNGVVDDSQLPKDRFSAERLKGVDSTLKIQPAKLEDSAVYLCASSLDFTGTDEQYFGPGTRLTVT.

This clonotype has a count of ten or more. The chain uses TRBV6-1 and TRBJ2-7; 7 nucleotides agree with TRBD1. With 6 bases clipped from V and 1 base from J, the junction kept 12 bases outside the gene matches. The CDR3 spans 16 residues. The germline V gene encodes CDR1 MNHNS and CDR2 SASEGT. CDR3 sequence: CASRMNRDSRSYEQYF. CDR3 DNA: TGTGCCAGCAGAATGAACCGGGACAGCCGATCCTACGAGCAGTACTTC.

This clonotype appeared many times. The rearrangement uses TRBV12-3 or TRBV12-4 and TRBJ2-5; 7 bases map to TRBD2. The CDR3 covers 14 residues. The V and J ends lost 1 base and 2 bases, in that order; junction bases with no gene match: 1. In DNA form, the CDR3 reads TGTGCCAGCAGTTTAGGCGGGAGACAAGAGACCCAGTACTTC. Translation gives CASSLGGRQETQYF.

The chain carries TRBV3-1 and TRBJ2-4; possibly TRBD1 or TRBD2 for D (6 bases each). Trimming stripped 0 bases from V and 7 bases from J, with 16 bases between. Germline V gene lookup returns CDR1 LGHDT and CDR2 YNNKEL (reference sequence). The CDR3 consists of 16 residues. CDR3 DNA: TGTGCCAGCAGCCAAGAGGGCCGGGGGCTAAGGAACATTCAGTACTTC. Its translation: CASSQEGRGLRNIQYF.

This clonotype was seen ten or more times. The CDR3 loop is CASSYDRETYEQYF. The CDR3 coding sequence is TGTGCCAGCAGTTACGACAGGGAGACCTACGAGCAGTACTTC. V gene TRBV6-5 combines with J gene TRBJ2-7; 7 nucleotides match TRBD1. The V gene's germline CDR1 is MNHEY and CDR2 SVGAGI. The V segment lost 2 bases and the J segment 2 bases; nucleotides outside the gene matches: 3. This CDR3 spans 14 amino acids.

At least ten counts were recorded for this clonotype. The CDR3 DNA reads TGCGCCAGCAGCCAAGACAGGGGGCAATACACCGGGGAGCTGTTTTTT. Amino acid sequence: CASSQDRGQYTGELFF. V is TRBV4-3 and J is TRBJ2-2; 8 bases agree with TRBD1. Trimming at V came to 0 bases and at J to 3 bases, leaving 3 bases not matched to a gene. Germline lookup yields CDR1 LGHNA and CDR2 YSLEER. The CDR3 extends over 16 amino acids.

This clonotype was counted at least ten times. The V gene is TRBV5-1, the J gene TRBJ2-1, with TRBD2 matching 8 bases. The V gene's germline CDR1 is SGHRS and CDR2 YFSETQ. V lost 7 bases, J lost 4 bases, and 10 bases stayed unmatched. CDR3 size: 15 residues. The CDR3 spells CASGGERGLYNEQFF. CDR3 nucleotide sequence: TGCGCCAGCGGGGGTGAGCGGGGGTTATACAATGAGCAGTTCTTC.